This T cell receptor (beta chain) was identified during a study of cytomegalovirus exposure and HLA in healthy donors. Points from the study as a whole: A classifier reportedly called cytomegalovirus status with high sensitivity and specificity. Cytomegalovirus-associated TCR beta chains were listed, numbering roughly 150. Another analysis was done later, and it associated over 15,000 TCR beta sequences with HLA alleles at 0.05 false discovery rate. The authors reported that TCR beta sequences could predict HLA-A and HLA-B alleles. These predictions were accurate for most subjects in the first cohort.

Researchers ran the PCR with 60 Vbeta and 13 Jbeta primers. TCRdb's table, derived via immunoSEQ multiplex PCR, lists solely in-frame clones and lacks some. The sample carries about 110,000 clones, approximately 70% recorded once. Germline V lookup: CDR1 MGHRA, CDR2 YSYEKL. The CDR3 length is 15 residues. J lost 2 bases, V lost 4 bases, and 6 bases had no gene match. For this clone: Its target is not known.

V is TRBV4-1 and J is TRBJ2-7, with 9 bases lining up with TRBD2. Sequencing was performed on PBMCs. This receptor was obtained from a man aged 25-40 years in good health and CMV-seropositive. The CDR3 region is CASSLETSGPYEQYF. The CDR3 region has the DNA TGCGCCAGCAGCCTCGAGACTAGCGGTCCCTACGAGCAGTACTTC.